This TCR beta chain was observed in a study of T cells expressing NK-cell markers. Overall study results and limits: 1.0-7.0% of CD8+ T cells in over 5 donors belonged to dominant NKG2C+ clonotypes.

CDR3 length: 13 amino acids. CDR1 and CDR2 (germline): KGHSH, LQKENI. A remark on this clonotype: Its specificity is not known.

For TCR beta, cDNA was produced by 5'RACE template switching with UMIs. After re-calling the 5' RACE reads, TCRdb lists one entry per CDR3 protein, DNA absent. Recorded for this sample: about 160,000 distinct CDR3 sequences. Sequencing was done on a sample of blood T cells: a sorted CD56 or NKG2C T cell subset, CD4+ or CD8+ T cells, or bulk PBMC T cells (not recorded which). The rearrangement links TRBV18 to TRBJ2-1; TCRdb's D call of TRBD1 is untestable without DNA. The clonotype was recovered from a woman aged 18 to 75 in good health. CDR3 loop: CASSPPSPHEQFF.